A selection of T cell receptor beta chains follows, all from one sample in a study of CD8+ T cells in alopecia areata. Assay: immunoSEQ multiplex PCR; the TCRdb copy retains only in-frame clones and omits some. The sample contains roughly 60,000 clones, 44% of which appear only once. The specimen sequenced was NKG2D-low CD8+ T cells sorted from blood. Receptors were obtained from a human donor with alopecia areata. The conserved cysteine and the conserved F or W are not part of the CDR3 here.

v_call,j_call,cdr3_aa
TRBV23-1,TRBJ2-5,ASSREKSAGPETQY
TRBV5-1,TRBJ2-1,ASSLGPRSDEQF
TRBV7-9,TRBJ2-1,ASSLTSGPYNEQF
TRBV4-1,TRBJ2-7,ASSQGLAGGYSYEQY
TRBV7-2,TRBJ2-3,ASNPAVRTDTQY
TRBV2,TRBJ1-5,AVQGGNQPQH
TRBV19,TRBJ2-1,ASGGFSSYNEQF
TRBV4-1,TRBJ2-2,ASSQDLSGSPNTGELF
TRBV27,TRBJ2-1,ASSLSGYGSSYNEQF
TRBV23-1,TRBJ2-2,ASSRPHEPPGAGELF
TRBV5-6,TRBJ1-1,ASSLVGSTQGAF
TRBV7-8,TRBJ2-3,ASSNRGGAKVNTQY
TRBV7-9,TRBJ2-2,ASSSTWGGATGELF
TRBV28,TRBJ2-3,ASNAGRVSTDTQY
TRBV30,TRBJ1-4,AWRQGGYEKLF
TRBV6-5,TRBJ2-1,ASSSRPSGRGTEQF
TRBV12-5,TRBJ2-5,ASGLEQVEKETQY
TRBV5-1,TRBJ2-2,ASSLDLAASTGELF
TRBV4-3,TRBJ2-1,ASSQVSGWAGGPF
TRBV2,TRBJ2-7,ASSEWPGQGDEQY
TRBV11-2,TRBJ1-4,ASSLRGPTNEKLF
TRBV23-1,TRBJ2-7,ASSRVPGQGKYEQY
TRBV28,TRBJ2-1,ASTRLGRTSGRRSNEQF
TRBV19,TRBJ2-1,ASTLGGTNNEQF
TRBV4-2,TRBJ2-1,ASSPSSTYNEQF
TRBV29-1,TRBJ1-5,SVEEGNNQPQH
TRBV6-5,TRBJ2-7,ASTLRTGGIDEQY
TRBV7-9,TRBJ1-2,ASSLRGPNYGYT
TRBV4-3,TRBJ2-1,ASSPGTGRDEQF
TRBV4-3,TRBJ1-2,ASSQDPGRGYGYT
TRBV29-1,TRBJ1-1,SAVPLLVTEAF
TRBV5-8,TRBJ2-1,ASSFGRTLL
TRBV5-1,TRBJ2-7,ASSLSRDSYEQY
TRBV28,TRBJ2-5,ASSFGYQETQY
TRBV4-2,TRBJ2-7,ASSQPLGLADEQY
TRBV2,TRBJ1-4,ASSDRELF
TRBV29-1,TRBJ2-7,SVEGVFGQYEQY
TRBV5-4,TRBJ1-2,ASSSGAVGYT
TRBV28,TRBJ2-3,ASRAPGFPYGTDTQY
TRBV7-7,TRBJ2-1,ASSPGNNEQF
TRBV6-6,TRBJ2-3,ASSLPGQTDTQY
TRBV18,TRBJ2-5,ASQETGGEETQY
TRBV7-9,TRBJ2-1,ASSSGQYNEQF
TRBV4-2,TRBJ2-1,ASSSLALGEQF
TRBV11-3,TRBJ1-2,ASSLVRDNGYT
TRBV29-1,NA,SVLRDFSYEQY
TRBV28,TRBJ2-7,ASSPQGRPEQY
TRBV29-1,TRBJ1-2,SVDSHFSDRDGYGYT
TRBV9,TRBJ2-7,ASSPRATGSSYEQY
TRBV29-1,TRBJ2-1,SVDYRYNEQF